This T cell receptor beta chain was profiled in a study of shared clonotypes between healthy human individuals (dated by TCRdb to 2018 to 2021). Turning to the overall study: The cohort comprised a couple of women and a few men aged 18 to 49 years. Libraries were prepared and TCR repertoires were sequenced by different laboratories using diverse techniques, in order to increase sequencing depth and limit assay-specific biases. Per donor, three plates each were used for CD4 naive and CD4 memory, two for CD8 naive, and one for CD8 memory. Each donor's leukapheresis produced roughly between roughly 0.94 and 9.5 billion PBMCs. To estimate repertoire size and how much clonotype sharing occurs between individuals, the study deeply sequenced the blood TCR repertoires of five healthy adults.

This clone was counted only a few times. Its antigen remains undetermined. Base-call qualities are not available, and no considerably larger clone is one nucleotide away. The research as a whole found: Only blood was sampled, and tissue TCR repertoires likely differ from those in blood. Even with the large sequencing depth, rarefaction of the sorted-subset datasets indicated that sequencing was incomplete. Based on pairwise subsampling, the degree of clonotype sharing among donors was expected to be affected by sequencing depth. Estimated clonotype richness was generally larger for naive than for memory subsets. Approximately 5% of naive CD4, around 3.5% of naive CD8, 2.3% of memory CD4, and about 0.4% of memory CD8 clonotypes were shared across a few donors. Higher generation probabilities were observed for clonotypes shared by all four sorted-subset donors than for non-shared clonotypes. The small number of donors limited the genetic and exposure-history diversity represented.

Cut back by 0 bases and 2 bases, the V and J ends lie 2 bases apart. The germline V gene supplies CDR1 SGDLS and CDR2 YYNGEE. From the cysteine through the phenylalanine, the CDR3 covers 12 amino acids. Just the 36-base CDR3 DNA is kept, in frame starting at base 1. Using the deep immunoSEQ assay, TCR CDR3 regions were amplified from genomic DNA by multiplex PCR. For each cell subset, the extracted genomic DNA was distributed evenly across all wells of several immunoSEQ 96-well plates, and each plate served as one replicate. For sorted subsets, each replicate PCR was loaded with roughly 200 ng genomic DNA, equivalent to approximately 33,000 T cell genomes. Purified libraries were quantified with a Qubit 3.0 fluorometer, sized on a Bioanalyzer 2100, and re-quantified with the KAPA Library Quantification kit. Each immunoSEQ 96-well plate was sequenced on its own single-read 150-cycle Illumina NextSeq 550 flow cell. In the paper's pipeline: Because the immunoSEQ output held only junctional sequences and lacked quality scores, the filtering could not match the filtering applied to full-length reads. Sequences were annotated with PyIR, a Python wrapper for IgBLAST v1.9, using IMGT germline references to assign V/J genes and CDR3. Reads with weak V/J assignments (E-value above 1e-6), missing CDR3, stop codons, out-of-frame junctions, or ambiguous translated residues were removed. V3J clonotypes were defined as sequences sharing an identical inferred V gene, J gene, and CDR3 amino acid sequence. Percentage overlap between repertoires was calculated by dividing the number of shared unique clonotypes by the size of the smaller repertoire. Richness of each repertoire was evaluated using RTK rarefaction, the Chao1 estimator, and Recon v2.1 estimates of unobserved clonotypes. OLGA was used to compute generation probabilities for all TCRbeta clonotypes that the gDNA method yielded from a handful of donors. TCRdb obtained this table from immuneACCESS and retained in-frame rearrangements with V and J assigned. These tables miss some clones; where compared with another copy, unresolved V genes account for less than half of the shortfall, and the remainder is unexplained. V and J calls and clone size come straight from that table; D and trimming were deduced from the DNA. The table for this sample lists about 1 million clones; roughly 75% of them were counted only once. Roughly 1.5% of the sample is in the top ten clones.

Healthy HIV-negative adults with no recently reported acute infections or vaccinations were included as donors. All donors were Caucasian adults living in Nashville, Tennessee, USA. CD4+ T cells were enriched by magnetic negative selection; naive cells were then positively selected on CD45RA, and the negative fraction formed the memory subset. Blood was obtained by leukapheresis, after which PBMCs were separated by Ficoll-Histopaque density gradient centrifugation and cryopreserved in liquid nitrogen vapor phase. Purity and quantity of every magnetically sorted T cell population were checked by analytical flow cytometry. Genomic DNA was isolated from every sorted fraction and measured by UV absorbance on a Nanodrop 2000c.

The sequencing sample was made of memory CD4+ T cells sorted from blood. The label giving this sample's cell subset or site can be read as: CD45RA-negative fraction. This receptor was taken from a man between 18 and 29 years old in good health. Here the chain combines TRBV9 and TRBJ1-2; no D gene can be assigned with confidence. DNA sequence: TGTGCCAGCAGCGTAGTAAACTATGGCTACACCTTC. It encodes CASSVVNYGYTF.